These T cell receptor beta chains were read from a single sample in a study of human T cells and chemical hapten exposure. In TCRdb, the reads were re-called with MiXCR into one record per CDR3 protein. Of about 120,000 distinct CDR3 sequences in the sample, about 7.7% were seen once. Sequencing was performed on whole blood. These receptors were obtained from a human donor in good health. Some clones in this sample may be carry-over from other donors' samples. CDR3s include the opening cysteine and the closing phenylalanine or tryptophan. D genes are given only for firm matches. Expanded clones are given a class, and other clones once, few, many or no size at all.

j_gene | d_gene | len | v_gene | abundance | CDR3aa | CDR3nt
TRBJ2-2 | . | 15 | TRBV4-3 | few | CASSQDLPPPGELFF | TGCGCCAGCAGCCAAGATTTACCCCCCCCCGGGGAGCTGTTTTTT
TRBJ2-3 | TRBD1 | 15 | TRBV20-1 | few | CSARLGTGLTDTQYF | TGCAGTGCTAGGCTGGGGACAGGCCTAACAGATACGCAGTATTTT
TRBJ2-7 | . | 12 | TRBV12-3/TRBV12-4 | few | CASSLSPYEQYF | TGTGCCAGCAGTTTATCCCCCTACGAGCAGTACTTC
TRBJ2-5 | . | 13 | TRBV10-3 | . | CAISEGRAETQYF | TGTGCCATCAGTGAAGGTCGGGCGGAGACCCAGTACTTC
TRBJ1-6 | . | 14 | TRBV12-3/TRBV12-4 | few | CASSLMGENSPLHF | TGTGCCAGCAGTTTAATGGGGGAGAATTCACCCCTCCACTTT
TRBJ2-7 | . | 11 | TRBV5-1 | . | CASSSAREQYF | TGCGCCAGCAGCTCTGCTCGAGAGCAGTACTTC
TRBJ1-5 | . | 14 | TRBV7-2 | . | CASSLGRTDQPQHF | TGTGCCAGCAGCTTAGGACGAACGGATCAGCCCCAGCATTTT
TRBJ2-1 | TRBD1 | 16 | TRBV7-9 | . | CASRLSGTGPHNEQFF | TGTGCCAGCAGGCTCTCCGGGACAGGGCCCCACAATGAGCAGTTCTTC
TRBJ2-3 | . | 17 | TRBV24-1 | . | CATSENSGTSSTDMQYF | TGTGCCACCAGTGAGAACTCCGGGACATCTAGCACAGATATGCAGTATTTT
TRBJ2-5 | TRBD1 | 14 | TRBV5-1 | many | CASSYTGGGETQYF | TGCGCCAGCAGCTATACAGGGGGCGGAGAGACCCAGTACTTC
TRBJ2-7 | . | 13 | TRBV6-5 | . | CASRKGSASEQYF | TGTGCCAGCAGAAAAGGGAGCGCGAGCGAGCAGTACTTC
TRBJ2-3 | . | 12 | TRBV20-1 | . | CSALLGADTQYF | TGCAGTGCTCTACTAGGGGCAGATACGCAGTATTTT
TRBJ2-3 | . | 12 | TRBV29-1 | few | CSSSGGTDTQYF | TGCAGCTCCAGCGGAGGCACAGATACGCAGTATTTT
TRBJ2-3 | TRBD2 | 18 | TRBV5-1 | few | CASKLTSGRERSTDTQYF | TGCGCCAGCAAACTGACGAGCGGGAGGGAAAGAAGCACAGATACGCAGTATTTT
TRBJ1-1 | . | 18 | TRBV7-6 | many | CASSASPGEKTMNTEAFF | TGTGCCAGCAGCGCTAGCCCGGGGGAGAAAACCATGAACACTGAAGCTTTCTTT
TRBJ2-2 | . | 16 | TRBV4-1 | many | CASSLYPGMATGELFF | TGCGCCAGCAGCCTTTACCCAGGAATGGCCACCGGGGAGCTGTTTTTT
TRBJ2-5 | TRBD2 | 17 | TRBV20-1 | . | CSASSAVSGRFQETQYF | TGCAGTGCAAGTTCAGCTGTTAGCGGGAGGTTCCAAGAGACCCAGTACTTC
TRBJ2-2 | TRBD2 | 17 | TRBV12-3/TRBV12-4 | many | CASTRGPGLANTGELFF | TGTGCCAGCACCAGAGGTCCGGGACTAGCTAACACCGGGGAGCTGTTTTTT
TRBJ1-1 | . | 13 | TRBV20-1 | . | CSAPSWGNTEAFF | TGCAGTGCCCCTTCTTGGGGGAACACTGAAGCTTTCTTT
TRBJ2-1 | TRBD2 | 11 | TRBV12-3/TRBV12-4 | . | CASSPSGERLF | TGTGCCAGCAGCCCCAGCGGGGAACGGTTATTC
TRBJ2-7 | TRBD1 | 15 | TRBV2 | . | CASSEARNRGVEQYF | TGTGCCAGCAGTGAAGCGCGCAACAGGGGGGTCGAGCAGTACTTC
TRBJ2-3 | . | 14 | TRBV9 | few | CASSVGGDTDTQYF | TGTGCCAGCAGCGTAGGCGGAGACACAGATACGCAGTATTTT
TRBJ2-7 | . | 17 | TRBV4-3 | . | CASSQVLTGLRGNEQYF | TGCGCCAGCAGCCAAGTCCTAACGGGACTCCGAGGCAACGAGCAGTACTTC
TRBJ1-2 | TRBD1 | 14 | TRBV7-8 | many | CASSPGQGGYGYTF | TGTGCCAGCAGCCCAGGACAGGGGGGTTATGGCTACACCTTC
TRBJ1-1 | . | 14 | TRBV29-1 | many | CSVDPHGGRTEAFF | TGCAGCGTTGACCCCCATGGGGGCAGGACTGAAGCTTTCTTT
TRBJ2-1 | . | 13 | TRBV19 | . | CASSSRFLNEQFF | TGTGCCAGTAGCTCCCGATTCCTAAATGAGCAGTTCTTC
TRBJ1-6 | . | 14 | TRBV5-1 | many | CASSPADGNSPLHF | TGCGCCAGCAGCCCAGCGGACGGGAATTCACCCCTCCACTTT
TRBJ2-5 | . | 12 | TRBV6-5 | . | CASRGGSETQYF | TGTGCCAGCAGGGGGGGCAGCGAGACCCAGTACTTC
TRBJ2-7 | . | 15 | TRBV6-2/TRBV6-3 | . | CASRTGMLGSYEQYF | TGTGCCAGCAGGACGGGGATGCTGGGATCCTACGAGCAGTACTTC
TRBJ2-7 | . | 13 | TRBV29-1 | few | CSVEWSSSYEQYF | TGCAGCGTTGAGTGGAGTTCCTCCTACGAGCAGTACTTC
TRBJ2-2 | . | 13 | TRBV4-3 | few | CASSQTNTGELFF | TGCGCCAGCAGCCAAACGAACACCGGGGAGCTGTTTTTT
TRBJ2-5 | TRBD2 | 16 | TRBV18 | . | CASSPGTSGYQETQYF | TGTGCCAGCTCGCCAGGAACTAGCGGGTACCAAGAGACCCAGTACTTC
TRBJ2-3 | TRBD2 | 13 | TRBV30 | . | CAWTSGQANTQYF | TGTGCCTGGACTAGCGGGCAGGCAAATACGCAGTATTTT
TRBJ2-5 | . | 13 | TRBV6-2/TRBV6-3 | few | CASSDAGQETQYF | TGTGCCAGCAGTGACGCAGGTCAAGAGACCCAGTACTTC
TRBJ2-6 | . | 17 | TRBV7-2 | few | CASSLLGRSSGANVLTF | TGTGCCAGCAGCTTATTGGGTCGGAGCTCTGGGGCCAACGTCCTGACTTTC
TRBJ2-1 | TRBD1 | 16 | TRBV25-1 | . | CASRVTGTGAYNEQFF | TGTGCCAGCAGGGTAACCGGGACAGGGGCCTACAATGAGCAGTTCTTC
TRBJ2-2 | . | 16 | TRBV24-1 | . | CATSGGRGADTGELFF | TGTGCCACCAGTGGCGGCAGGGGGGCGGATACCGGGGAGCTGTTTTTT
TRBJ2-1 | TRBD2 | 15 | TRBV6-5 | few | CASSPPTSGSAEQFF | TGTGCCAGCAGTCCCCCGACTAGCGGGAGTGCTGAGCAGTTCTTC
TRBJ2-7 | TRBD2 | 16 | TRBV4-1 | . | CASSQTRLAGAYEQYF | TGCGCCAGCAGCCAGACCCGACTAGCGGGAGCCTACGAGCAGTACTTC
TRBJ1-1 | TRBD1 | 14 | TRBV3-1 | many | CASRPTGGDTEAFF | TGTGCCAGCAGGCCCACAGGGGGGGACACTGAAGCTTTCTTT
TRBJ1-5 | . | 16 | TRBV30 | . | CAWSVGGAYSNQPQHF | TGTGCCTGGAGTGTTGGGGGCGCTTATAGCAATCAGCCCCAGCATTTT
TRBJ2-7 | . | 13 | TRBV2 | few | CASTRRLEYEQYF | TGTGCCAGCACCCGACGTTTGGAGTACGAGCAGTACTTC